The 5 T cell receptor beta chains given below trace back to one sample, sequenced in a study of shared clonotypes between healthy human individuals. Using immunoSEQ multiplex PCR, the repertoire was profiled, and TCRdb retains in-frame clones only, with some absent. The table lists some 2,000,000 clones, around 95% of them singletons. Sequenced material: naive CD4+ T cells sorted from blood. Subset described: CD45RA+ positively selected. These receptors all come from a man aged 18-30 years in good health.

The CDR3 DNA reads as TGTGCCAGCAGCAGCGACAGGGAAGGGGTCAATGAGCAGTTCTTC. Its translation: CASSSDREGVNEQFF. The chain combines TRBV2 with TRBJ2-1; TRBD1 matches 7 bases. The CDR3 has 15 residues. The V gene's germline CDR1 is SNHLY and CDR2 FYNNEI. Germline trimming cut 6 bases from V and 6 bases from J; bases unmatched to any gene: 11.

The chain combines TRBV7-8 with TRBJ1-1, with D possibly TRBD1 on 5 matching bases. Deletions cut 1 base from V and 13 bases from J, with 25 bases between. The CDR3 length is 16 residues. The germline gives CDR1 SGHVS, CDR2 FQNEAQ. As DNA, the CDR3 is TGTGCCAGCAGCTTAGTTCCTCACTCTGCGGGGCTGAAGCTTTTCTTT. Protein: CASSLVPHSAGLKLFF.

The V call is TRBV5-6, the J call TRBJ1-6, with no clear D. V was clipped by 3 bases and J by 0 bases, with 13 bases between them. The CDR3 consists of 17 residues. The V gene's germline CDR1 is SGHDT and CDR2 YYEEEE. CDR3 nucleotide sequence: TGTGCCAGCAGCTCTTACACCGCCGGCTCCTATAATTCACCCCTCCACTTT. Translated, it gives CASSSYTAGSYNSPLHF.

The chain carries TRBV5-6 and TRBJ2-3, with unresolved D. The CDR3 has 13 residues. Trimming cost V 5 bases and J 6 bases, with 13 bases left between them. CDR1 and CDR2 (germline): SGHDT, YYEEEE. DNA of the CDR3: TGTGCCAGCAGGTACTCAGGTACCGATACGCAGTATTTT. This encodes CASRYSGTDTQYF.

The chain has TRBV21-1 and TRBJ1-4; the D segment call TRBD1 is taken from the table without a DNA check. TRBV21-1 is a pseudogene locus. This CDR3 has 12 residues. CDR3 coding DNA: TGTGCCAGAGACAGGGGACATGAAAAACTGTTTTTT. Its translation is CARDRGHEKLFF.